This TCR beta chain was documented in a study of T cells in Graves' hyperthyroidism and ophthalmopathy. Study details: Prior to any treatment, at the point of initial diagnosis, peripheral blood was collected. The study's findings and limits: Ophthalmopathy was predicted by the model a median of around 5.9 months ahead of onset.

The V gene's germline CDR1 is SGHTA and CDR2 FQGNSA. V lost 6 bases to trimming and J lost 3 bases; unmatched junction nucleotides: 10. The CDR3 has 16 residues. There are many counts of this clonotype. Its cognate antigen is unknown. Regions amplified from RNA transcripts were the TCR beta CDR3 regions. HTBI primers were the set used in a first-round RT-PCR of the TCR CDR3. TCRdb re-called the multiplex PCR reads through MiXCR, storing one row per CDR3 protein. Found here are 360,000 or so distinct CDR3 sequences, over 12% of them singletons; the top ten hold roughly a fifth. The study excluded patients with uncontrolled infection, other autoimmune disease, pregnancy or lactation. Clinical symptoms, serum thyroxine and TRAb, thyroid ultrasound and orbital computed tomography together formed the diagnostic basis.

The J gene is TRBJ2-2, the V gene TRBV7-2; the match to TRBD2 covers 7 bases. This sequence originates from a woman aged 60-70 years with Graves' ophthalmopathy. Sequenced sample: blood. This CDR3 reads CASSFHRTRDTGELFF. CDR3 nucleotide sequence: TGTGCCAGCAGTTTCCACAGGACTAGGGACACCGGGGAGCTGTTTTTT.